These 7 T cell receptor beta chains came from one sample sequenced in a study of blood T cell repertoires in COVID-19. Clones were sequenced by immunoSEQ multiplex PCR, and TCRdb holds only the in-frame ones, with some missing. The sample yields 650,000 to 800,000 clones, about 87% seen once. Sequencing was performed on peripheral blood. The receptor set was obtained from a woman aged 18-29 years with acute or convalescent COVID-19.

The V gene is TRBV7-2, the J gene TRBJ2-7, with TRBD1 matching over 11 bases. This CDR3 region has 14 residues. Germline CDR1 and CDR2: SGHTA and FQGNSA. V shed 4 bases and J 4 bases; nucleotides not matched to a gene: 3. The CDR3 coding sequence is TGTGCCAGCAGCTCCGGGACAGGGGGGTACGAGCAGTACTTC. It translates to CASSSGTGGYEQYF.

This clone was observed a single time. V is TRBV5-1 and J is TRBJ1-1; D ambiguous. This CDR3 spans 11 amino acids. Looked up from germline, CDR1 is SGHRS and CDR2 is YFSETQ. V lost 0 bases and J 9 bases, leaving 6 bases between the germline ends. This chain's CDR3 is CASSLGIKAFF. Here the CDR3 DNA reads TGCGCCAGCAGCTTGGGTATAAAAGCTTTCTTT.

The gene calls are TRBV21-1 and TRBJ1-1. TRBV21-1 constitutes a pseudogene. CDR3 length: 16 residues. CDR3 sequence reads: CASSKSGTTGNTEAFF. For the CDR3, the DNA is TGTGCCAGCAGCAAAAGCGGGACCACAGGGAACACTGAAGCTTTCTTT.

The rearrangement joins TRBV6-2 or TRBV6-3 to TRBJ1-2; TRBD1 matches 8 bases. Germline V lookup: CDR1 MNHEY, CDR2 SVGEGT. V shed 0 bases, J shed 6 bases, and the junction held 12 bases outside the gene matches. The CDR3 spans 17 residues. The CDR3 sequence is CASSYSGPGGGADGYTF. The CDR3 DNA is TGTGCCAGCAGTTACTCGGGCCCAGGGGGCGGTGCTGATGGCTACACCTTC.

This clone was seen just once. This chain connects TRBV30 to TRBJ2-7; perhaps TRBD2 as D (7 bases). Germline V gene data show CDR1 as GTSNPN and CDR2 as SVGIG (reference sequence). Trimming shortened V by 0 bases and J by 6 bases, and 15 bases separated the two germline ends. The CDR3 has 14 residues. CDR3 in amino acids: CAWSVGGGRTEQYF. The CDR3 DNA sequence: TGTGCCTGGAGTGTAGGGGGGGGCCGCACCGAGCAGTACTTC.

The CDR3 is CAWSDLKPGELFF. The DNA for the CDR3 is TGTGCCTGGAGTGACCTAAAGCCCGGGGAGCTGTTTTTT. The chain joins TRBV30 to TRBJ2-2; D gene unclear. CDR3 length: 13 amino acids. CDR1 GTSNPN and CDR2 SVGIG come from the germline V gene (reference sequence). The ends were cut back, 1 base at V and 6 bases at J, with 9 bases in the middle.

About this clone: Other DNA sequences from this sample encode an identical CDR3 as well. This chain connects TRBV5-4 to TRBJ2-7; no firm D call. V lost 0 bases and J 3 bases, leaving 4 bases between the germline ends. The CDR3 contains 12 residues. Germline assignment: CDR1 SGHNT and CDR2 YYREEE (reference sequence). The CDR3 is CASSLASYEQYF. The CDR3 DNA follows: TGTGCCAGCAGCTTGGCCAGCTACGAGCAGTACTTC.